This T cell receptor beta chain derives from a study of blood T cell repertoires in COVID-19. Study in general: Spain, Italy and the United States supplied samples that represented acute and convalescent COVID-19. PBMCs, B-cell-depleted T cells, or T cells were the source of the cDNA or gDNA that made up the material.

This CDR3 comprises 14 residues. The germline CDR1 and CDR2 sequences are GTSNPN and SVGIG (reference sequence). Trimming removed 3 bases at V and 0 bases at J, with 11 bases between. Source study methods: Researchers report that nucleated cell counts were estimated from reference gene primer amplification. Profiling relied on immunoSEQ multiplex PCR, and the TCRdb table lists in-frame clones only, not all of them. The V and J calls and clone size were taken over from that table, and D and trimming were inferred from the DNA. The sample consists of 370,000 or so clones, approximately 80% of them appearing once.

The receptor's source is a human donor with acute or convalescent COVID-19. The donor label of this sample is uncertain. Sequencing was carried out using peripheral blood. The chain uses TRBV30 and TRBJ1-1; D not resolved. Here the CDR3 reads CAWRPQSVNTEAFF. The CDR3 DNA follows: TGTGCCTGGAGGCCACAGTCGGTGAACACTGAAGCTTTCTTT.